The 4 T cell receptor beta chains in this list originate from one sample, sequenced in a study of cytomegalovirus exposure and HLA in healthy donors. 60 Vbeta and 13 Jbeta primers were used in PCR. The repertoire was sequenced with immunoSEQ multiplex PCR; TCRdb's copy has only in-frame clones and lacks some. The sample yields fewer than 250,000 clones, roughly 80% seen once. Sequencing was performed on PBMCs. All receptors derive from a man aged 40-55 years in good health and CMV-seronegative.

This clone was recorded a few times. The chain joins TRBV6-5 to TRBJ1-2; D perhaps matches TRBD1 (6 bases). Looked up from germline, CDR1 is MNHEY and CDR2 is SVGAGI. This CDR3 spans 14 amino acids. Trimming stripped 6 bases from V and 6 bases from J, with 17 bases between. The CDR3 loop is CASSNGQTTDGYTF. CDR3 DNA: TGTGCCAGCAGCAACGGACAGACAACGGATGGCTACACCTTC.

This chain connects TRBV30 to TRBJ2-7, with D possibly matching TRBD2 (6 bases). The CDR3 has 12 amino acids. Germline-derived CDR1 and CDR2 are GTSNPN and SVGIG (reference sequence). Trimming took off 4 bases at V and 5 bases at J, with 12 bases between the two ends. The DNA of the CDR3 is TGTGCCTGGAATGGGACTCCTGACGAGCAGTACTTC. Protein product: CAWNGTPDEQYF.

This clone has just one count. The CDR3 loop is CASGTSTSYNEQFF. In DNA form, the CDR3 reads TGTGCCAGCGGCACTAGTACATCCTACAATGAGCAGTTCTTC. This chain joins TRBV7-2 and TRBJ2-1; D might be TRBD2 (5 bases). The CDR3 contains 14 residues. V was trimmed by 8 bases and J by 1 base, leaving 12 bases between them. Germline lookup yields CDR1 SGHTA and CDR2 FQGNSA.

The CDR3: CAISESSGQGVNVLTF. For the CDR3, the DNA is TGTGCCATCAGTGAGTCGTCGGGACAGGGTGTCAACGTCCTGACTTTC. V gene TRBV10-3 combines with J gene TRBJ2-6, with TRBD1 identical over 9 bases. Germline V gene lookup returns CDR1 ENHRY and CDR2 SYGVKD. J gave up 9 bases and V 0 bases, and 6 bases lay outside the gene matches. The CDR3 runs 16 residues.